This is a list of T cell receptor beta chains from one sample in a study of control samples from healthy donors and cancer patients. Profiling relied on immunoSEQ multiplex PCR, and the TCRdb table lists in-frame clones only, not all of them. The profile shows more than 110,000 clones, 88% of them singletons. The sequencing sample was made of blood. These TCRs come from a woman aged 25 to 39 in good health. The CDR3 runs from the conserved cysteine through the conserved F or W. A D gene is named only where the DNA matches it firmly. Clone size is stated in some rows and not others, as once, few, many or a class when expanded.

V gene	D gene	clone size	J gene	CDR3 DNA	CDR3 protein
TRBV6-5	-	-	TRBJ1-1	TGTGCCAGCAGGCGGATGTCGACCCCTGAAGCTTTCTTT	CASRRMSTPEAFF
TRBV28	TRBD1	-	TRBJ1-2	TGTGCCAGCAGTTTATGGGAGGGACAGGGGATCTATGGCTACACCTTC	CASSLWEGQGIYGYTF
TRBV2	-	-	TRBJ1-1	TGTGCCAGCAGTGAGGGAGGGGCGGGGTACACTGAAGCTTTCTTT	CASSEGGAGYTEAFF
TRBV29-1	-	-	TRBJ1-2	TGCAGCGTTGACGAGGGGTCCATTGCTGGCTACACCTTC	CSVDEGSIAGYTF
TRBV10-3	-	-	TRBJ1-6	TGTGCCATCAGTGACAGGAGCGGAAATTCACCCCTCCACTTT	CAISDRSGNSPLHF
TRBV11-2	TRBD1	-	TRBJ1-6	TGTGCCAGCAGCTTAGTGGCCGGGGACAGGGGTAATTCACCCCTCCACTTT	CASSLVAGDRGNSPLHF
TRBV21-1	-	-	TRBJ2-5	TGTGCCAGCAACCCTGGGACTAGCGGACGCCAAGAGACCCAGTACTTC	CASNPGTSGRQETQYF
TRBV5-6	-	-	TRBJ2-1	TGTGCCAGCAGCTTGTCTTGGGCCGCGGGATATGAGCAGTTCTTC	CASSLSWAAGYEQFF
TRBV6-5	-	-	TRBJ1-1	TGTGCCAGCAGTTACGGTGCCCTCCGGGCGGACACTGAAGCTTTCTTT	CASSYGALRADTEAFF
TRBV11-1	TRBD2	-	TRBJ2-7	TGTGCCAGCAGATCTGGCGGGGGGGCCTACGAGCAGTACTTC	CASRSGGGAYEQYF
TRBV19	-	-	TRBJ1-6	TGTGCCAGTAGTATAGCAGCGGAGGAGAATTCACCCCTCCACTTT	CASSIAAEENSPLHF
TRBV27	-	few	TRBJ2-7	TGTGCCAGCAGCCAAAGGAGCTCCTACGAGCAGTACTTC	CASSQRSSYEQYF
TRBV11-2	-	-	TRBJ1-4	TGTGCCAGCAGCTTAAGAGGGGGTCTCGAAAAACTGTTTTTT	CASSLRGGLEKLFF
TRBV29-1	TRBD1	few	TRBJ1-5	TGCAGCGTTGGGGGACAGAATCAGCCCCAGCATTTT	CSVGGQNQPQHF
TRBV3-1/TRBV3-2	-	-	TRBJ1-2	TGTGCCAGCAGCCAAGGCGTTGACAGTTCTTGGTATGGCTACACCTTC	CASSQGVDSSWYGYTF
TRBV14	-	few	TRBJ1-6	TGTGCCAGCAGCCGCATGTCGGGTGCACCCCTCCACTTT	CASSRMSGAPLHF
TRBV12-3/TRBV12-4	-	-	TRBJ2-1	TGTGCCACCGAACCTAGCTCCTACAATGAGCAGTTCTTC	CATEPSSYNEQFF
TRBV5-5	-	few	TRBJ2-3	TGTGCCAGCAGCGCCACAGGGACTGCAGATACGCAGTATTTT	CASSATGTADTQYF
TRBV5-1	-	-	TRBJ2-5	TGCGCCAGCAGCTTAGGGGCCCAAGAGACCCAGTACTTC	CASSLGAQETQYF
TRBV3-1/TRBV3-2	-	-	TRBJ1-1	TGTGCCAGCAGCCAAGTGCCCAGCAACACTGAAGCTTTCTTT	CASSQVPSNTEAFF
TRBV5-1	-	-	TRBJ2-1	TGCGCCAGCAGCTTCGGGGGTACGCAGCATGAGCAGTTCTTC	CASSFGGTQHEQFF
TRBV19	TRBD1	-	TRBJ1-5	TGTGCCAGTAGTATCCCCGCGGGACAGAGATATAGCAATCAGCCCCAGCATTTT	CASSIPAGQRYSNQPQHF
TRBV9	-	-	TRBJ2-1	TGTGCCAGCAGCGTAGCCCCAAACAATGAGCAGTTCTTC	CASSVAPNNEQFF
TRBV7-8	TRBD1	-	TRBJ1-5	TGTGCCAGCAGCTTAGTAGGACAGGGAGGTCAGCCCCAGCATTTT	CASSLVGQGGQPQHF
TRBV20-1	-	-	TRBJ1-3	TGCAGTGCCCCCTACAGAGGCACCATATATTTT	CSAPYRGTIYF
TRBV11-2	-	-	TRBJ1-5	TGTGCCAGCAGCTTTGACCGGAATCAGCCCCAGCATTTT	CASSFDRNQPQHF
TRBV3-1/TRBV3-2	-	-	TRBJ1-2	TGTGCCAGCAGCCAAGATACAGGGAAGCCAACTAACTATGGCTACACCTTC	CASSQDTGKPTNYGYTF
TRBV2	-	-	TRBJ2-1	TGTGCCAGCTGGAAAACGGAGGGGGGCGAGCAGTTCTTC	CASWKTEGGEQFF
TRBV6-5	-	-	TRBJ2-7	TGTGCCAGCAACTCGGCACCGTGGTACGAGCAGTACTTC	CASNSAPWYEQYF
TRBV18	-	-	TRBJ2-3	TGTGCCAGCTCACCTAGCGGATACGGCACAGATACGCAGTATTTT	CASSPSGYGTDTQYF
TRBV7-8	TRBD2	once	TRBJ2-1	TGTGCCAGCAGCTTAGCGGGCGGGAGAACCTACAATGAGCAGTTCTTC	CASSLAGGRTYNEQFF
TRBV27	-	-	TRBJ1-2	TGTGCCAGTAGACTCACAGGGTTTGGAAATGGCTACACCTTC	CASRLTGFGNGYTF
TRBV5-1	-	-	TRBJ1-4	TGCGCCAGCAGCTTGAGAACTAATGAAAAACTGTTTTTT	CASSLRTNEKLFF
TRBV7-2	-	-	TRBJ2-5	TGTGCCAGCAGCCGACGGACGCAGGAGACCCAGTACTTC	CASSRRTQETQYF
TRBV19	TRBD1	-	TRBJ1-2	TGTGCCAGTACTGACAGGGAGGTTCGCTACACCTTC	CASTDREVRYTF
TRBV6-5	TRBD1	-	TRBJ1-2	TGTGCCAGCAGCACCGGGACAGGGTTTTTGGGCTACACCTTC	CASSTGTGFLGYTF
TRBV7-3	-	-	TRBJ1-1	TGTGCCAGCAGCTTAGTTCGGCAGGCGAACACTGAAGCTTTCTTT	CASSLVRQANTEAFF
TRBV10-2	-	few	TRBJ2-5	TGCGCCAGCAGTGAGTCGGTCGAAGGGACGTACCAAGAGACCCAGTACTTC	CASSESVEGTYQETQYF
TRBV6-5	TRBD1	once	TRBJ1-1	TGTGCCAGCAGCTGGGGAAGGACAGGGGGCACTGAAGCTTTCTTT	CASSWGRTGGTEAFF
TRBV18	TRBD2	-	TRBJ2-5	TGTGCCAGCTCACCACGGCGATCAAGCGGGGCCAGATCAGAGACCCAGTACTTC	CASSPRRSSGARSETQYF
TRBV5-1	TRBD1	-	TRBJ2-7	TGCGCCAGCAGCTTGGGGGACAGTGACGAGCAGTACTTC	CASSLGDSDEQYF
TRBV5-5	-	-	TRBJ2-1	TGTGCCAGCAGCTTGGGGGTGCAGGCCTACAATGAGCAGTTCTTC	CASSLGVQAYNEQFF
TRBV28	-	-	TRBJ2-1	TGTGCCAGCAGTTTATACCTGGGGCGGAACACCTACAATGAGCAGTTCTTC	CASSLYLGRNTYNEQFF
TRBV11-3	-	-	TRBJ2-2	TGTGCCAGCAGCCTCAGGGACGGGGAGCTGTTTTTT	CASSLRDGELFF
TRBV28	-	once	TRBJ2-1	TGTGCCAGCAGTTCAGGGGGGTCCTACAATGAGCAGTTCTTC	CASSSGGSYNEQFF
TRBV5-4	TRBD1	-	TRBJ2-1	TGTGCCAGCAGCTTTGGGACAGGGGGCTCCTACAATGAGCAGTTCTTC	CASSFGTGGSYNEQFF
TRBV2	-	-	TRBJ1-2	TGTGCCAGCAGCAGTGCGTCAGTAGCATATGGCTACACCTTC	CASSSASVAYGYTF
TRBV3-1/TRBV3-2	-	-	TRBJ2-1	TGTGCCAGCAGCCTGGGGACTGGATACAATGAGCAGTTCTTC	CASSLGTGYNEQFF